This T cell receptor beta chain appears in the sequencing data of a study of cytomegalovirus exposure and HLA in healthy donors. Study results and caveats: Earlier findings revealed that most TCR beta V segments proved productive either about 90% or about 30% of the time.

The CDR3 is made up of 15 amino acids. The V gene lost 3 bases and the J gene lost 4 bases, with 16 bases spanning the gap. Germline values: CDR1 SGHRS, CDR2 YFSETQ. The primer mix had 60 Vbeta and 13 Jbeta primers. The method was immunoSEQ multiplex PCR; TCRdb's version includes in-frame clones alone and lacks a portion of them. Among 200,000 to 250,000 clones, around three quarters were seen once, and the ten largest hold 15%. Notes on this clone: Its antigen remains unknown.

This chain links TRBV5-1 with TRBJ1-2; D may be TRBD1 (6 bases). Sequencing was performed on PBMCs. This receptor was obtained from a middle-aged man in good health and CMV-seronegative. CDR3 protein: CASSSKQGIPYGYTF. The CDR3 DNA reads as TGCGCCAGCAGCTCGAAACAGGGTATTCCCTATGGCTACACCTTC.